Here is one TCR beta chain with its context. This sample is part of a study of cytomegalovirus exposure and HLA in healthy donors. PCR used 60 Vbeta primers and 13 Jbeta primers. Clones were sequenced by immunoSEQ multiplex PCR, and TCRdb holds only the in-frame ones, with some missing. The sample has some 110,000 clones, about 79% seen once. This TCR derives from a man aged 25-45 years in good health and CMV-seropositive. The sequencing input was PBMCs.

The CDR3 spells CASSLWDRKPYGYTF. In DNA, the CDR3 is TGTGCCAGCAGCTTATGGGACAGGAAGCCCTATGGCTACACCTTC. This chain joins TRBV7-2 and TRBJ1-2, with 8 nucleotides matching TRBD1. The ends lost 2 bases at V and 4 bases at J; junction bases unmatched: 6. CDR3 length: 15 amino acids. The germline V gene has CDR1 SGHTA and CDR2 FQGNSA.